The 13 T cell receptor beta chains given below trace back to one sample, sequenced in a study of beta chain features in type 1 diabetes (dated by TCRdb to 2016 to 2018). The method was the immunoSEQ multiplex PCR assay. All of the isolated RNA was reverse transcribed with the High Capacity cDNA Reverse Transcription Kit, so expressed TCRB transcripts were sequenced. TCRdb obtained this table from immuneACCESS and retained in-frame rearrangements with V and J assigned. These tables miss some clones; where compared with another copy, unresolved V genes account for less than half of the shortfall, and the remainder is unexplained. A total of under 250,000 clones appear in this sample, approximately 11% of them only once. The ten top clones hold about 1.2% of the sample. Sequencing used central memory CD4+ T cells from blood. The source is a man aged 18-30 years in good health.

As regards this clone: Possible read error: a much larger clone is one base away. The rearrangement links TRBV11-2 to TRBJ2-2, with 9 bases matching TRBD2. With 5 bases clipped from V and 6 bases from J, the junction kept 10 bases outside the gene matches. From germline, CDR1 is SGHAT and CDR2 FQNNGV. This CDR3 is built from 16 residues. The CDR3 loop reads CASSASLAGKAGELFF. The CDR3 DNA follows: TGTGCCAGCAGCGCAAGCCTAGCGGGAAAGGCCGGGGAGCTGTTTTTT.

To note about this clone: This sample includes further DNA sequences coding for the same CDR3. V and J are TRBV30 and TRBJ1-5, with D tentatively TRBD1 (5 bases). Germline assignment: CDR1 GTSNPN and CDR2 SVGIG (reference sequence). V lost 3 bases, J lost 5 bases, and 11 bases lay in between. This CDR3 comprises 13 residues. The CDR3 here is CAWSRQGDQPQHF. The CDR3 nucleotides are TGTGCCTGGAGCAGGCAGGGCGATCAGCCCCAGCATTTT.

This clone was recorded a few times. This chain uses TRBV5-1 with TRBJ2-7, with 7 bases that match TRBD2. The junction had 7 bases not matched to a gene; V was cut back by 0 bases and J by 4 bases. This CDR3 region has 15 residues. Germline loops: CDR1 SGHRS, CDR2 YFSETQ. For the CDR3, the DNA is TGCGCCAGCAGCTTGGGGCTAGCGGAGGGATACGAGCAGTACTTC. Its translation is CASSLGLAEGYEQYF.

This chain connects TRBV29-1 to TRBJ1-4, with a weak D call TRBD1 (6 bases). V lost 0 bases to trimming and J lost 7 bases, with 12 bases between them. The CDR3 loop spans 14 amino acids. Germline values: CDR1 SQVTM, CDR2 ANQGSEA. The CDR3 protein is CSVEERGGGEKLFF. The CDR3 bases are TGCAGCGTTGAAGAGCGGGGGGGCGGTGAAAAACTGTTTTTT.

The rearrangement uses TRBV11-2 and TRBJ1-2; no reliable D call. The CDR3 runs 13 residues. Germline V lookup: CDR1 SGHAT, CDR2 FQNNGV. V shed 0 bases and J shed 8 bases, with 10 bases lying between them. The CDR3: CASSLEGSGGYTF. CDR3 coding DNA: TGTGCCAGCAGCTTAGAGGGATCGGGAGGCTACACCTTC.

This clone showed up just a few times. The chain links TRBV7-4 to TRBJ2-7; TRBD2 matches 10 bases. Unmatched junction bases numbered 5, after V lost 1 base and J lost 2 bases. Germline CDR1 and CDR2: SGHVT and SQSDAQ. This CDR3 has 16 residues. CDR3 residues: CASSLEGLAGAYEQYF. CDR3 coding DNA: TGTGCCAGCAGCTTAGAGGGGCTAGCGGGGGCCTACGAGCAGTACTTC. Using reference TRBV7-4 and TRBJ2-7 for the parts outside the CDR3, the full variable domain is GAGVSQSPRYKVAKRGRDVALRCDSISGHVTLYWYRQTLGQGSEVLTYSQSDAQRDKSGRPSGRFSAERPERSVSTLKIQRTEQGDSAVYLCASSLEGLAGAYEQYFGPGTRLTVT.

V and J are TRBV21-1 and TRBJ2-7; no DNA check was done on the table's D call, TRBD1. TRBV21-1 is designated a pseudogene. This CDR3 contains 17 residues. CDR3 protein: CASSQQGRDSSSYEQYF. CDR3 bases: TGTGCCAGCAGCCAACAGGGGCGGGACAGCAGCTCCTACGAGCAGTACTTC.

This sequence joins TRBV25-1 and TRBJ2-7; D could derive from TRBD1 or TRBD2 (5 bases each). V was clipped by 5 bases and J by 0 bases, with 8 bases between them. Germline loops: CDR1 MGHDK, CDR2 SYGVNS. This CDR3 is 13 amino acids long. CDR3 amino acids: CASSPGSSYEQYF. The DNA for the CDR3 is TGTGCCAGCAGTCCAGGGAGCTCCTACGAGCAGTACTTC.

This clone was seen a handful of times. The CDR3 reads CASSEYFGTGEQFF. The CDR3 bases are TGTGCCAGCAGTGAATATTTTGGGACAGGAGAGCAGTTCTTC. The chain couples TRBV6-1 to TRBJ2-1; TRBD1 matches 8 bases. The CDR3 has 14 residues. Trimming at V came to 2 bases and at J to 10 bases, leaving 7 bases not matched to a gene. Germline V gene lookup returns CDR1 MNHNS and CDR2 SASEGT.

The chain has TRBV7-6 and TRBJ2-5; D uncertain. The germline gives CDR1 SGHVS, CDR2 FNYEAQ. The CDR3 extends over 12 amino acids. Trimming pared 4 bases from V and 5 bases from J, leaving 8 bases between. The CDR3 sequence is CASSYSIETQYF. CDR3 DNA sequence: TGTGCCAGCAGCTACTCCATCGAGACCCAGTACTTC.

This chain uses TRBV4-2 with TRBJ2-1; D may be TRBD2 (6 bases). The CDR3 loop spans 13 amino acids. Germline values: CDR1 LGHNA, CDR2 YNFKEQ. V gave up 0 bases and J gave up 10 bases, with 10 bases separating them. This CDR3 reads CASSQEVGREQFF. Written as DNA, the CDR3 is TGTGCCAGCAGCCAAGAGGTGGGGAGGGAGCAGTTCTTC.

This clone has only a few counts. The genes are TRBV27 and TRBJ1-5; unclear D gene. The V end lost 0 bases, the J end lost 7 bases, and 16 bases lay between the germline ends. Germline assignment: CDR1 MNHEY and CDR2 SMNVEV (reference sequence). The CDR3 has 16 residues. The CDR3 reads CASSLSSRSTAQPQHF. CDR3 in DNA: TGTGCCAGCAGTTTATCGAGTAGGTCAACGGCCCAGCCCCAGCATTTT.

This clone was recorded a few times. J is TRBJ2-1 and V is TRBV9; the D gene is possibly TRBD1 (6 bases). CDR1 SGDLS and CDR2 YYNGEE come from the germline V gene. The CDR3 runs to 14 residues. The V gene lost 0 bases and the J gene lost 4 bases, with 8 bases spanning the gap. CDR3 DNA sequence: TGTGCCAGCAGCGTAGACGGACAGTACAATGAGCAGTTCTTC. It translates to CASSVDGQYNEQFF.